Here is one T cell receptor (beta chain) with its context. Trimming cost V 5 bases and J 4 bases; bases outside gene matches: 14. CDR1 and CDR2 (germline): GTSNPN, SVGIG (reference sequence). The CDR3 has 16 amino acids. In the source study's methods: Amplification of reference gene primers provided the estimated nucleated cell counts. The protocol was immunoSEQ multiplex PCR, while the TCRdb copy is restricted to in-frame clones and leaves out a portion. From that table come the V and J calls and clone size; the DNA was used to work out D and trimming. The data contain under 300,000 clones, around 81% of them singletons. This record comes from a study of blood T cell repertoires in COVID-19. Study details: Whether acute or convalescent, the COVID-19 samples came from the United States, Italy and Spain. Sources were T cells, B-cell-depleted T cells, or PBMCs; the material itself was cDNA or gDNA.

The specimen was peripheral blood. The genes are TRBV30 and TRBJ1-1, with 9 bases matching TRBD1. The origin of this receptor is a woman aged 55-75 years with active or convalescent COVID-19. CDR3 sequence: CAWSRLVTGGPTEAFF. Here the CDR3 DNA reads TGTGCCTGGTCCCGGTTGGTCACAGGGGGCCCCACTGAAGCTTTCTTT.